The 5 T cell receptor beta chains reported below all come from one sample, sequenced in a study of STAT5B mutations in CD4+ large granular lymphocyte leukemia. Only in-frame clones appear in the TCRdb table, and some are missing; sequencing was by immunoSEQ multiplex PCR. The profile shows over 25,000 clones, 70% to 75% of them singletons. Input material: CD4+ T cells from blood buffy coats. The receptor set was obtained from a human donor in good health.

V usage is TRBV4-1 and J usage is TRBJ2-7, with D perhaps given as TRBD1 or TRBD2 (5 bases each). CDR1 and CDR2 from the germline V gene are MGHRA and YSYEKL. This CDR3 has 14 residues. With 1 base removed from V and 7 bases from J, the gap between germline ends came to 14 bases. The DNA for the CDR3 is TGCGCCAGCAGCCAAGGGGGACCCACGGGGGAGCAGTACTTC. This translates into CASSQGGPTGEQYF.

The chain uses TRBV7-9 and TRBJ2-1; D not resolved. Germline V CDR1 and CDR2: SEHNR, FQNEAQ (reference sequence). V was pared by 0 bases and J by 9 bases, with 15 bases between. The CDR3 has 15 amino acids. CDR3 bases: TGTGCCAGCAGCTTAGCCTCTGGACGAATCGGTGAGCAGTTCTTC. Protein product: CASSLASGRIGEQFF.

The chain couples TRBV11-2 to TRBJ2-2; 9 bases map to TRBD2. Germline CDR1 SGHAT, CDR2 FQNNGV. V dropped 7 bases and J dropped 6; count of bases not matched to a gene: 12. The CDR3 covers 16 residues. The CDR3 DNA sequence: TGTGCCAGCACCCTGGGGGGCGGGGGGGCCCCCGGGGAGCTGTTTTTT. Residues: CASTLGGGGAPGELFF.

V usage is TRBV5-1 and J usage is TRBJ2-3; no reliable D call. With 1 base removed from V and 2 bases from J, the gap between germline ends came to 11 bases. Germline lookup yields CDR1 SGHRS and CDR2 YFSETQ. The CDR3 contains 15 residues. In DNA form, the CDR3 reads TGCGCCAGCAGCTTGACTTCGGAGCCCACAGATACGCAGTATTTT. Its protein is CASSLTSEPTDTQYF. Using reference TRBV5-1 and TRBJ2-3 for the parts outside the CDR3, the full variable domain is KAGVTQTPRYLIKTRGQQVTLSCSPISGHRSVSWYQQTPGQGLQFLFEYFSETQRNKGNFPGRFSGRQFSNSRSEMNVSTLELGDSALYLCASSLTSEPTDTQYFGPGTRLTVL.

The chain carries TRBV5-4 and TRBJ2-3; possibly TRBD1 for D (5 bases). Germline CDR1 and CDR2: SGHNT and YYREEE (reference sequence). CDR3 length equals 13 residues. Trimming removed 4 bases at V and 5 bases at J, with 11 bases between. The CDR3: CASSPRVQDTQYF. CDR3 DNA sequence: TGTGCCAGCAGCCCCAGGGTTCAAGATACGCAGTATTTT.